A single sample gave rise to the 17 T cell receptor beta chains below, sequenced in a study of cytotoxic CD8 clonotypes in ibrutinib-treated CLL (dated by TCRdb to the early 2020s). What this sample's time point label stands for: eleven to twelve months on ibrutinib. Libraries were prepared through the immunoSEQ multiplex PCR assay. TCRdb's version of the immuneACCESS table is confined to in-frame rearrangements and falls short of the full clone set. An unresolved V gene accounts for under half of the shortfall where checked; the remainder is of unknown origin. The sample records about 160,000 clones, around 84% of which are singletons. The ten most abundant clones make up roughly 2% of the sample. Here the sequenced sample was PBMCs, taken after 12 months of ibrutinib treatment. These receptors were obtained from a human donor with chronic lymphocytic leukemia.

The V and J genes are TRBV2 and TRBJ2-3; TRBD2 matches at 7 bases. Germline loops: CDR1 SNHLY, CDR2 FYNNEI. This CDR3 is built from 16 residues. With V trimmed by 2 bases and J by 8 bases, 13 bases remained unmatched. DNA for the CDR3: TGTGCCAGCAGTGAATACCCAGCTGGAGGCGGGGGTACGCAGTATTTT. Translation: CASSEYPAGGGGTQYF.

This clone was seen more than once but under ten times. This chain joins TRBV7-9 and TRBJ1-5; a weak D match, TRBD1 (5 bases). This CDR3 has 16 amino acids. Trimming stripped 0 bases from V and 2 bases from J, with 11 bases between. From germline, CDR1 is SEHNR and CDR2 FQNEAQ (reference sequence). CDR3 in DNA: TGTGCCAGCAGCTTAGCGAGCGGCAGGGGCAATCAGCCCCAGCATTTT. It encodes CASSLASGRGNQPQHF.

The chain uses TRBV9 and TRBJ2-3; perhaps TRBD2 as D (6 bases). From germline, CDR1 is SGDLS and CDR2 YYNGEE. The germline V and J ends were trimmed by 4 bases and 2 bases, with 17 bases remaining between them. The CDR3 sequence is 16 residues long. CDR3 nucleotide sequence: TGTGCCAGCAGCCCCCCCGCTCTAGCGAACACAGATACGCAGTATTTT. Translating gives CASSPPALANTDTQYF.

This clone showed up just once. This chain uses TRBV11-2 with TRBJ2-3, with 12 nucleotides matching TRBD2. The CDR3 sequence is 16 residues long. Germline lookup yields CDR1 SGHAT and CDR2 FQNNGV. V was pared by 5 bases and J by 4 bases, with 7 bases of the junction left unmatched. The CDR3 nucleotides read TGTGCCAGCAGCCTCGGACTAGCGGGGTTGGCAGATACGCAGTATTTT. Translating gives CASSLGLAGLADTQYF. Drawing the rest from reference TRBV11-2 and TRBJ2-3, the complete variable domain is EAGVAQSPRYKIIEKRQSVAFWCNPISGHATLYWYQQILGQGPKLLIQFQNNGVVDDSQLPKDRFSAERLKGVDSTLKIQPAKLEDSAVYLCASSLGLAGLADTQYFGPGTRLTVL.

The CDR3 sequence: CASSPGQSSSYEQYF. In DNA form, the CDR3 reads TGTGCCAGCAGTCCGGGACAGAGTAGCTCCTACGAGCAGTACTTC. V and J are TRBV27 and TRBJ2-7; 7 nucleotides match TRBD1. J was trimmed by 0 bases and V by 5 bases; bases with no gene match: 7. Germline CDR1 reads MNHEY; CDR2 reads SMNVEV (reference sequence). The CDR3 covers 15 residues.

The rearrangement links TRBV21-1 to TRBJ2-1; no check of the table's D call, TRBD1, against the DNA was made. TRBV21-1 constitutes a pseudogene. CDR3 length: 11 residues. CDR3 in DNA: TGTGCCAGCAGATGGGCCGGTCAGCAGTTCTTC. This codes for CASRWAGQQFF.

CDR3 sequence reads: CASSPSPPGAHTDTQYF. The CDR3 DNA is TGTGCCAGCAGCCCATCCCCTCCAGGGGCCCACACAGATACGCAGTATTTT. The rearrangement joins TRBV7-6 to TRBJ2-3, with a weak D call TRBD1 (6 bases). CDR3 length: 17 residues. In germline, CDR1 is SGHVS, CDR2 FNYEAQ. Trimming cost V 5 bases and J 2 bases, with 20 bases left between them.

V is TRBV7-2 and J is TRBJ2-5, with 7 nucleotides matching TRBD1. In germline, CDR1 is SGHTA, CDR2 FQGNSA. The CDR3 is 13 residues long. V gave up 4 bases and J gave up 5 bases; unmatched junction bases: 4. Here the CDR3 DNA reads TGTGCCAGCAGCTCAGGGGGACGGGAGACCCAGTACTTC. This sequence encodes CASSSGGRETQYF. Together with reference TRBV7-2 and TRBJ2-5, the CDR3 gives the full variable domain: GAGVSQSPSNKVTEKGKDVELRCDPISGHTALYWYRQSLGQGLEFLIYFQGNSAPDKSGLPSDRFSAERTGGSVSTLTIQRTQQEDSAVYLCASSSGGRETQYFGPGTRLLVL.

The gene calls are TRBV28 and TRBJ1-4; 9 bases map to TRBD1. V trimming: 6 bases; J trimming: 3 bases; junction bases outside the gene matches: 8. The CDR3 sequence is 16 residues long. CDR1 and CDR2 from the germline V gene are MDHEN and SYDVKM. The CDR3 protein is CASRQLRDRANEKLFF. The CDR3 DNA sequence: TGTGCCAGCAGACAACTCCGGGACAGGGCTAATGAAAAACTGTTTTTT.

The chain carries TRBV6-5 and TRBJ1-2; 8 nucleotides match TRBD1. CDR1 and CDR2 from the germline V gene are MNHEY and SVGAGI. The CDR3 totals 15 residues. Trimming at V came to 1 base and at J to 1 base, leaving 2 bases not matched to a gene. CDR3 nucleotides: TGTGCCAGCAGTTACTACAGGGGGAGTAACTATGGCTACACCTTC. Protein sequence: CASSYYRGSNYGYTF.

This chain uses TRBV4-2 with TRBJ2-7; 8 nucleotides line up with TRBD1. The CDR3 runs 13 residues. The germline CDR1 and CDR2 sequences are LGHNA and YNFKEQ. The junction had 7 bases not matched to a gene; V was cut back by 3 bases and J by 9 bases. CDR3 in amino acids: CASSQDRERAQYF. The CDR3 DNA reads TGTGCCAGCAGCCAGGACAGGGAGAGGGCGCAGTACTTC.

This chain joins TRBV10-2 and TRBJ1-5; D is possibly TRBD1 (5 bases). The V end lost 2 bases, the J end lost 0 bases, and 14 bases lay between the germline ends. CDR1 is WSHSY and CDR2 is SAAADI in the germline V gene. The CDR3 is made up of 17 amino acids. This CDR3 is CASSEIIDSSSNQPQHF. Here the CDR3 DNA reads TGCGCCAGCAGTGAGATTATAGACAGCTCTAGCAATCAGCCCCAGCATTTT.

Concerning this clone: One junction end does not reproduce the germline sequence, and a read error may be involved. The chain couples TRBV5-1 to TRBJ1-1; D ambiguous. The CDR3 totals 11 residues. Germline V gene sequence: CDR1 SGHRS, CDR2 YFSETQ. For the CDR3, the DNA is TGTGCCAGCAGCTTTACTAGTGAAGCTTTCTTT. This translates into CASSFTSEAFF.

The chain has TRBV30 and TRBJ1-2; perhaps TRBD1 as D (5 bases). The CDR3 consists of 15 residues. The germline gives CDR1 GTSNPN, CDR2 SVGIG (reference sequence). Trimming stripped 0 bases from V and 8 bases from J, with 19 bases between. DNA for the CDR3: TGTGCCTGGAGTGTACGCCGTGATGCCAGGGAGGGCTACACCTTC. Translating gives CAWSVRRDAREGYTF.

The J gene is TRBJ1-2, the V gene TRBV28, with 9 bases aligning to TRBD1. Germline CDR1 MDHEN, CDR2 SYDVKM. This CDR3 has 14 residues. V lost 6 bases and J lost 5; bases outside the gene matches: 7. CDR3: CASSPGTGKYGYTF. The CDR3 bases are TGTGCCAGCAGCCCTGGGACAGGGAAATATGGCTACACCTTC.

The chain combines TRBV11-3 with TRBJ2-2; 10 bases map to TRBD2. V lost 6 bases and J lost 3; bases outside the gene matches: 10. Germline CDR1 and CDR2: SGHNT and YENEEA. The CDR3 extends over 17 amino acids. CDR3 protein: CASRSYSGGPDTGELFF. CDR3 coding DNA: TGTGCCAGCAGATCTTATAGCGGGGGGCCCGACACCGGGGAGCTGTTTTTT.

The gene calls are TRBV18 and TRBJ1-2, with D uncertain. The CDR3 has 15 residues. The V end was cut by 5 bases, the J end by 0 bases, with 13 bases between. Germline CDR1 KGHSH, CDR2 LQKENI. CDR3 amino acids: CASSSLTGANYGYTF. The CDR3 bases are TGTGCCAGCTCATCGTTGACCGGAGCTAACTATGGCTACACCTTC.